A single sample is the source of the 17 T cell receptor beta chains below, sequenced in a study of blood T cells in healthy people across ages. For the second PCR, which ran for roughly 7 to 11 cycles, a sample-barcoded 5' primer and a J-beta primer mix were used. TCRdb re-analysed the 5' RACE reads in MiXCR, keeping a single row per CDR3 protein. The sample shows under 2 million distinct CDR3 sequences, approximately 32% of them seen only once. Sequenced material: blood. The receptors here all came from a woman aged 25 to 45 in good health.

This clonotype was counted ten times or more. The rearrangement links TRBV6-2 or TRBV6-3 to TRBJ2-3; TRBD2 agrees at 11 bases. Germline V lookup: CDR1 MNHEY, CDR2 SVGEGT. The V gene end was trimmed by 2 bases and the J gene end by 1 base; junction bases not matched to a gene: 14. The CDR3 has 20 residues. This CDR3 reads CASSYPTSGKSFWGTDTQYF. The CDR3 nucleotides read TGTGCCAGCAGTTACCCGACTAGCGGGAAATCATTTTGGGGCACAGATACGCAGTATTTT.

The V call is TRBV3-1, the J call TRBJ2-7; 13 bases line up with TRBD2. The CDR3 contains 16 residues. The V gene's germline CDR1 is LGHDT and CDR2 YNNKEL (reference sequence). V shed 4 bases and J 6 bases; nucleotides not matched to a gene: 9. The chain's CDR3 is CASSRPGLAGVTEQYF. DNA of the CDR3: TGTGCCAGCAGCCGCCCCGGACTAGCGGGAGTTACCGAGCAGTACTTC.

This clonotype showed up just a few times. V usage is TRBV10-3 and J usage is TRBJ2-6; TRBD1 might be the D (5 bases). V was shortened by 0 bases and J by 6 bases, with 15 bases between the two germline ends. Germline lookup yields CDR1 ENHRY and CDR2 SYGVKD. This CDR3 contains 17 residues. CDR3 amino acids: CAISESGPPQVANVLTF. The CDR3 DNA reads as TGTGCCATCAGTGAGTCGGGGCCCCCCCAAGTGGCCAACGTCCTGACTTTC.

This clonotype was seen more than once but under ten times. The CDR3 DNA reads as TGTGCCAGCAGTTACTCCGGGACTAGCGGTTTAGAGACCCAGTACTTC. It is translated as CASSYSGTSGLETQYF. This sequence joins TRBV6-5 and TRBJ2-5; TRBD2 matches at 11 bases. In germline, CDR1 is MNHEY, CDR2 SVGAGI. The CDR3 length is 16 residues. V trimming: 0 bases; J trimming: 4 bases; junction bases outside the gene matches: 4.

This chain links TRBV6-2 or TRBV6-3 with TRBJ2-7; D is perhaps TRBD2 (6 bases). Germline V CDR1 and CDR2: MNHEY, SVGEGT. The V end was cut by 2 bases, the J end by 0 bases, with 14 bases between. The CDR3 length is 16 residues. The CDR3 DNA is TGTGCCAGCAGTTACCCCTTAGCGGCTAACTCCTACGAGCAGTACTTC. It translates to CASSYPLAANSYEQYF.

This chain links TRBV4-1 with TRBJ1-2; D gene uncertain. The length of the CDR3 is 17 residues. Germline CDR1 is MGHRA and CDR2 is YSYEKL. V lost 4 bases to trimming and J lost 6 bases, with 24 bases between them. CDR3 in DNA: TGCGCCAGCAGCCCGCTTGGACTCTCGTCCGGAGGGCATGGCTACACCTTC. This codes for CASSPLGLSSGGHGYTF.

The V gene is TRBV27, the J gene TRBJ2-1; 7 bases fit TRBD2. Trimming took 7 bases from V and 2 from J; bases not matched to a gene: 11. This CDR3 region has 16 residues. The germline CDR1 and CDR2 sequences are MNHEY and SMNVEV (reference sequence). CDR3 loop: CASISLTSPPYNEQFF. The CDR3 DNA reads TGTGCCAGCATTAGCCTGACTAGCCCTCCCTACAATGAGCAGTTCTTC.

The V call is TRBV5-4, the J call TRBJ1-1, with D possibly TRBD1 on 6 matching bases. Germline CDR1 is SGHNT and CDR2 is YYREEE (reference sequence). The CDR3 covers 14 residues. The ends were cut back, 4 bases at V and 8 bases at J, with 18 bases in the middle. The CDR3, as DNA: TGTGCCAGCAGCGTGCCCGGGACAACTGAAGAAGCTTTCTTT. Translated: CASSVPGTTEEAFF. Using reference TRBV5-4 and TRBJ1-1 for the parts outside the CDR3, the full variable domain is ETGVTQSPTHLIKTRGQQVTLRCSSQSGHNTVSWYQQALGQGPQFIFQYYREEENGRGNFPPRFSGLQFPNYSSELNVNALELDDSALYLCASSVPGTTEEAFFGQGTRLTVV.

This clonotype was picked up a small number of times. J is TRBJ2-7 and V is TRBV4-2, with TRBD2 matching 10 bases. V shed 0 bases, J shed 2 bases, and the junction held 4 bases outside the gene matches. Germline CDR1 LGHNA, CDR2 YNFKEQ. CDR3 size: 16 residues. CDR3 in DNA: TGTGCCAGCAGCCAAGATACTAGCGGGACTACCTACGAGCAGTACTTC. Its translation is CASSQDTSGTTYEQYF.

This clonotype appeared a few times. The chain employs TRBV5-6 and TRBJ2-3; D perhaps matches TRBD2 (6 bases). Germline V CDR1 and CDR2: SGHDT, YYEEEE. This CDR3 has 13 amino acids. V shed 4 bases and J shed 6 bases, with 12 bases lying between them. This CDR3 reads CASSTGAVDTQYF. CDR3 sequence (DNA): TGTGCCAGCAGCACGGGAGCTGTGGATACGCAGTATTTT.

V usage is TRBV5-6 and J usage is TRBJ2-1; D perhaps matches TRBD2 (7 bases). The germline V gene encodes CDR1 SGHDT and CDR2 YYEEEE. Trimming shortened V by 0 bases and J by 0 bases, and 10 bases separated the two germline ends. The CDR3 covers 16 residues. This CDR3 reads CASSLAGGLSYNEQFF. The CDR3 nucleotides are TGTGCCAGCAGCTTGGCCGGGGGGCTCTCCTACAATGAGCAGTTCTTC.

The chain joins TRBV20-1 to TRBJ2-5, with 10 positions matching TRBD2. Losses at the gene ends were 5 bases for V and 13 bases for J; bases not matched to a gene: 13. The germline gives CDR1 DFQATT, CDR2 SNEGSKA (reference sequence). CDR3 length equals 13 residues. CDR3 sequence (DNA): TGCAGTGCTCCTGGGGCTAGCGGGAGCTTGGCGTACTTC. This encodes CSAPGASGSLAYF.

CDR3 DNA: TGCGCCAGCAGCCAAGGGGACGCCGGCTATGGCTACACCTTC. Translation gives CASSQGDAGYGYTF. This rearrangement joins TRBV4-1 to TRBJ1-2, with D possibly TRBD1 on 5 matching bases. The germline CDR1 and CDR2 sequences are MGHRA and YSYEKL. The V gene lost 1 base and the J gene lost 4 bases, with 10 bases spanning the gap. The CDR3 consists of 14 residues.

There are a few counts of this clonotype. The chain carries TRBV27 and TRBJ2-7, with D perhaps TRBD2 (7 bases). The ends were cut back, 6 bases at V and 7 bases at J, with 22 bases in the middle. CDR3 length: 15 amino acids. Germline assignment: CDR1 MNHEY and CDR2 SMNVEV (reference sequence). In DNA form, the CDR3 reads TGTGCCAGCAGCTTTCTTAGGGGGGGCCCGGGGGAGCAGTACTTC. Protein: CASSFLRGGPGEQYF.

The genes are TRBV7-9 and TRBJ2-2, with 7 bases fitting TRBD1. Germline loops: CDR1 SEHNR, CDR2 FQNEAQ (reference sequence). The CDR3 consists of 16 residues. Trimming at V came to 1 base and at J to 2 bases, leaving 4 bases not matched to a gene. The chain's CDR3 is CASSLDGTVNTGELFF. The CDR3 DNA follows: TGTGCCAGCAGCTTAGATGGGACAGTTAACACCGGGGAGCTGTTTTTT.

Details on this clonotype: Since a much larger clone is just one base distant, this may be a read error. The chain links TRBV5-1 to TRBJ2-3, with 7 positions matching TRBD1. Germline-derived CDR1 and CDR2 are SGHRS and YFSETQ. CDR3 size: 14 residues. The chain's CDR3 is CAGSQGQLTDTQYF. CDR3 DNA sequence: TGCGCCGGCAGTCAGGGACAGCTCACAGATACGCAGTATTTT.

This clonotype was picked up a small number of times. The CDR3: CASSVDAGGPFEQFF. Written as DNA, the CDR3 is TGTGCCAGCAGCGTAGATGCGGGGGGGCCTTTTGAGCAGTTCTTC. This chain links TRBV9 with TRBJ2-1, with TRBD2 matching over 9 bases. This CDR3 is 15 amino acids long. Germline CDR1 SGDLS, CDR2 YYNGEE. The V gene end was trimmed by 0 bases and the J gene end by 9 bases; junction bases not matched to a gene: 7.